The 27 T cell receptor beta chains below were found in one sample sequenced in a study of radiation and T cells in renal cell carcinoma. Clones were read by immunoSEQ multiplex PCR, and TCRdb kept only the in-frame ones, dropping some. The sample records 100,000 to 150,000 clones, roughly 80% being singletons. Time point specified: baseline pretreatment blood. The treatment: 15 Gy SBRT to primary tumor, nephrectomy 4 weeks later. This specimen was blood, taken from a patient whose treatment included radiotherapy and nephrectomy. Source of these receptors: a woman in her sixties or seventies with renal cell carcinoma.

This clone occurred a few times. This same CDR3 is encoded by further DNA sequences in the sample. The chain recombines TRBV18 with TRBJ2-7; D is possibly TRBD1 or TRBD2 (5 bases each). Germline CDR1 and CDR2: KGHSH and LQKENI. CDR3 size: 13 residues. Trimming took 3 bases from V and 4 from J, leaving 10 bases between them. This chain's CDR3 is CASSPGTSYEQYF. CDR3 nucleotide sequence: TGTGCCAGCTCACCTGGGACCTCATACGAGCAGTACTTC.

The chain has TRBV7-9 and TRBJ2-7, with D possibly being TRBD2 (5 bases). V lost 7 bases and J lost 4, with 17 bases in between. The CDR3 totals 14 residues. Germline assignment: CDR1 SEHNR and CDR2 FQNEAQ (reference sequence). CDR3 sequence: CASTHPGWVYEQYF. As DNA, the CDR3 is TGTGCCAGCACCCACCCGGGATGGGTTTACGAGCAGTACTTC.

This sequence joins TRBV7-9 and TRBJ1-1, with 10 bases aligning to TRBD1. Germline loops: CDR1 SEHNR, CDR2 FQNEAQ (reference sequence). The CDR3 is 15 residues long. The ends lost 3 bases at V and 2 bases at J; junction bases unmatched: 3. The CDR3 is CASSFSTGGNTEAFF. The CDR3 DNA reads as TGTGCCAGCAGCTTTTCGACAGGGGGCAACACTGAAGCTTTCTTT.

The chain recombines TRBV4-2 with TRBJ2-5; D possibly uses TRBD1 or TRBD2 (6 bases each). The V gene's germline CDR1 is LGHNA and CDR2 YNFKEQ. V was shortened by 1 base and J by 4 bases, with 13 bases between the two germline ends. The CDR3 covers 15 residues. The CDR3 region is CASSQVKGGGETQYF. The CDR3 region has the DNA TGTGCCAGCAGCCAAGTGAAGGGGGGCGGAGAGACCCAGTACTTC.

This clone was recorded many times. The V and J genes are TRBV2 and TRBJ1-5; unclear D gene. Germline CDR1 and CDR2: SNHLY and FYNNEI. V gave up 2 bases and J gave up 3 bases, with 2 bases separating them. The CDR3 consists of 12 residues. The CDR3 DNA sequence: TGTGCCAGCAGTGAAATCAATCAGCCCCAGCATTTT. Translation gives CASSEINQPQHF.

This clone was recorded only once. The J gene is TRBJ2-7, the V gene TRBV30, with D possibly TRBD1 on 5 matching bases. The CDR3 covers 12 residues. The ends were cut back, 3 bases at V and 3 bases at J, with 9 bases in the middle. Germline assignment: CDR1 GTSNPN and CDR2 SVGIG (reference sequence). CDR3 nucleotide sequence: TGTGCCTGGAGCAGCACAGGCTACGAGCAGTACTTC. It yields the protein CAWSSTGYEQYF.

The V call is TRBV4-1, the J call TRBJ2-3, with unresolved D. The CDR3 sequence is 14 residues long. V was trimmed by 6 bases and J by 3 bases, leaving 13 bases between them. Germline V gene sequence: CDR1 MGHRA, CDR2 YSYEKL. The CDR3 protein is CASREVGVTDTQYF. The CDR3 DNA reads as TGCGCCAGCAGAGAGGTAGGCGTGACAGATACGCAGTATTTT.

J is TRBJ2-7 and V is TRBV4-1; 9 nucleotides align to TRBD2. V lost 0 bases to trimming and J lost 7 bases; unmatched junction nucleotides: 7. This CDR3 comprises 15 residues. Germline lookup yields CDR1 MGHRA and CDR2 YSYEKL. The CDR3 reads CASSQDQAGGREQYF. As DNA, the CDR3 is TGCGCCAGCAGCCAAGATCAGGCGGGGGGGCGGGAGCAGTACTTC.

The table lists this clone with a few counts. The V call is TRBV9, the J call TRBJ2-5, with TRBD1 identical over 9 bases. The J segment lost 5 bases and the V segment lost 5 bases, leaving 7 bases of the junction unmatched. Germline V lookup: CDR1 SGDLS, CDR2 YYNGEE. The CDR3 has 14 amino acids. As DNA, the CDR3 is TGTGCCAGCAGTGGGGGACAGGGAGGCGAGACCCAGTACTTC. Encoded protein: CASSGGQGGETQYF.

With respect to this clone: A read error may account for a junction end that differs from germline. V gene TRBV7-7 combines with J gene TRBJ2-7; TRBD1 aligns across 9 bases. Germline CDR1 reads SSHAT; CDR2 reads FNYEAQ (reference sequence). The CDR3 extends over 14 amino acids. In nucleotides, the CDR3 is TGTGCTAGCAGCCAGGACAGGGGAATGGGGGAGCAGTACTTC. Translation: CASSQDRGMGEQYF.

J is TRBJ1-2 and V is TRBV6-5, with D unclear. CDR1 and CDR2 from the germline V gene are MNHEY and SVGAGI. V was cut by 7 bases and J by 7 bases, with 10 bases left in between. This CDR3 spans 11 amino acids. The DNA of the CDR3 is TGTGCCAGCAATTCTAAGGGTGGCTACACCTTC. It translates to CASNSKGGYTF.

V and J are TRBV6-5 and TRBJ1-2; TRBD1 agrees at 7 bases. This CDR3 has 14 residues. With V trimmed by 5 bases and J by 3 bases, 6 bases remained unmatched. Germline loops: CDR1 MNHEY, CDR2 SVGAGI. The CDR3 here is CASSRTGQDYGYTF. The CDR3 DNA sequence: TGTGCCAGCAGTCGGACAGGTCAGGACTATGGCTACACCTTC.

The chain links TRBV5-1 to TRBJ2-7, with 12 nucleotides matching TRBD1. This CDR3 spans 17 amino acids. Germline V lookup: CDR1 SGHRS, CDR2 YFSETQ. Trimming at V came to 5 bases and at J to 2 bases, leaving 11 bases not matched to a gene. In DNA form, the CDR3 reads TGCGCCAGCAGACTGGGGGACAGGGGGCCCTCAACCTACGAGCAGTACTTC. Residues: CASRLGDRGPSTYEQYF.

V usage is TRBV9 and J usage is TRBJ1-4, with 8 positions matching TRBD1. V lost 0 bases to trimming and J lost 4 bases; unmatched junction nucleotides: 5. Germline loops: CDR1 SGDLS, CDR2 YYNGEE. This CDR3 has 16 residues. Here the CDR3 reads CASSVAQGARNEKLFF. In DNA form, the CDR3 reads TGTGCCAGCAGCGTAGCCCAGGGGGCGCGTAATGAAAAACTGTTTTTT.

The chain recombines TRBV19 with TRBJ1-2; 7 bases align to TRBD1. V gave up 0 bases and J gave up 5 bases; unmatched junction bases: 12. The germline gives CDR1 LNHDA, CDR2 SQIVND (reference sequence). The CDR3 length is 17 residues. The CDR3 DNA is TGTGCCAGTAGTATAGATCGCGGAGGGGACAGAGCGTATGGCTACACCTTC. Protein sequence: CASSIDRGGDRAYGYTF.

This clone was seen a handful of times. The chain employs TRBV19 and TRBJ1-5; tentative D call: TRBD1 (6 bases). The CDR3 extends over 15 amino acids. V was pared by 5 bases and J by 3 bases, with 14 bases between. Germline lookup yields CDR1 LNHDA and CDR2 SQIVND (reference sequence). The CDR3 reads CASSAGTRYNQPQHF. CDR3 DNA sequence: TGTGCCAGTAGTGCTGGGACACGATACAATCAGCCCCAGCATTTT.

The V and J genes are TRBV25-1 and TRBJ2-2; D is possibly TRBD1 (5 bases). The CDR3 runs 13 residues. The germline V and J ends were trimmed by 0 bases and 6 bases, with 5 bases remaining between them. Germline V lookup: CDR1 MGHDK, CDR2 SYGVNS. DNA of the CDR3: TGTGCCAGCAGTGAATACAGGGCCGGGGAGCTGTTTTTT. Its protein product is CASSEYRAGELFF. The full variable domain, rest sourced from reference TRBV25-1 and TRBJ2-2, is EADIYQTPRYLVIGTGKKITLECSQTMGHDKMYWYQQDPGMELHLIHYSYGVNSTEKGDLSSESTVSRIRTEHFPLTLESARPSHTSQYLCASSEYRAGELFFGEGSRLTVL.

The chain is built from TRBV9 and TRBJ2-6, with D possibly matching TRBD1 (6 bases). The ends were cut back, 0 bases at V and 1 base at J, with 11 bases in the middle. From germline, CDR1 is SGDLS and CDR2 YYNGEE. This CDR3 has 17 residues. The chain's CDR3 is CASSVGQGRSGANVLTF. As DNA, the CDR3 is TGTGCCAGCAGCGTAGGGCAGGGGCGGTCTGGGGCCAACGTCCTGACTTTC.

A word on this clone: At one boundary the junction diverges from the germline segment, which might be a read error. The rearrangement links TRBV6-1 to TRBJ1-1, with TRBD1 as a possible D gene (5 bases). The germline CDR1 and CDR2 sequences are MNHNS and SASEGT. This CDR3 is built from 15 residues. The CDR3 coding sequence is TGTGCCATCAGTGAAACAGGACACCTGAACACTGAAGCTTTCTTT. Protein sequence: CAISETGHLNTEAFF.

The V call is TRBV6-6, the J call TRBJ2-6; D uncertain. The CDR3 covers 14 residues. The V gene lost 6 bases and the J gene lost 1 base, with 7 bases spanning the gap. Germline V gives CDR1 MNHNY, CDR2 SVGAGI (reference sequence). CDR3 nucleotides: TGTGCCAGCAGGATTCCGTCTGGGGCCAACGTCCTGACTTTC. This encodes CASRIPSGANVLTF.

The V gene is TRBV7-6, the J gene TRBJ1-3, with D perhaps TRBD1 (6 bases). Trimming left V 2 bases short and J 0 bases short, with 17 bases between. The CDR3 has 18 residues. Germline V gene lookup returns CDR1 SGHVS and CDR2 FNYEAQ. The CDR3 DNA reads as TGTGCCAGCAGCTTAAAGACGGACAGCTCCATCTCTGGAAACACCATATATTTT. It encodes CASSLKTDSSISGNTIYF.

This clone has only one observation. The CDR3 protein is CASSGGGVVYGYTF. The DNA of the CDR3 is TGTGCCAGCAGCGGAGGGGGGGTAGTATATGGCTACACCTTC. The chain combines TRBV28 with TRBJ1-2; the D gene is possibly TRBD1 (6 bases). The V gene's germline CDR1 is MDHEN and CDR2 SYDVKM. CDR3 length equals 14 residues. V was trimmed by 6 bases and J by 5 bases, leaving 16 bases between them.

Only a few counts were recorded for this clone. V and J are TRBV6-1 and TRBJ1-1, with D tentatively TRBD1 (6 bases). Trimming shortened V by 6 bases and J by 2 bases, and 10 bases separated the two germline ends. CDR1 and CDR2 (germline): MNHNS, SASEGT. This CDR3 contains 13 residues. The CDR3 bases are TGTGCCAGCAGGATACAGGGAAACACTGAAGCTTTCTTT. This translates into CASRIQGNTEAFF.

The rearrangement links TRBV30 to TRBJ2-7, with 7 bases fitting TRBD1. Germline V gene lookup returns CDR1 GTSNPN and CDR2 SVGIG (reference sequence). This CDR3 has 13 residues. The V segment lost 3 bases and the J segment 2 bases; nucleotides outside the gene matches: 4. The CDR3 loop reads CAWSPTGAYEQYF. CDR3 nucleotides: TGTGCCTGGAGCCCCACAGGGGCCTACGAGCAGTACTTC.

This clone was seen more than once but under ten times. The sample carries other DNA sequences with the same CDR3. DNA of the CDR3: TGTGCCAGCAGCGTAGCTTTGGGCACTGAAGCTTTCTTT. Protein: CASSVALGTEAFF. The V gene is TRBV9, the J gene TRBJ1-1; D gene unclear. Deletions cut 0 bases from V and 4 bases from J, with 7 bases between. The CDR3 extends over 13 amino acids. Germline loops: CDR1 SGDLS, CDR2 YYNGEE.

The V gene is TRBV5-1, the J gene TRBJ1-6, with D perhaps matching TRBD1 (5 bases). Germline CDR1 reads SGHRS; CDR2 reads YFSETQ. V lost 0 bases and J lost 6, with 7 bases in between. This CDR3 is 14 amino acids long. CDR3: CASSLERGNSPLHF. In DNA form, the CDR3 reads TGCGCCAGCAGCTTGGAAAGGGGTAATTCACCCCTCCACTTT.

The chain is built from TRBV19 and TRBJ2-1; the match to TRBD2 covers 15 bases. Germline loops: CDR1 LNHDA, CDR2 SQIVND (reference sequence). The CDR3 is 15 amino acids. Trimming at V came to 3 bases and at J to 6 bases, leaving 0 bases not matched to a gene. DNA for the CDR3: TGTGCCAGTAGTATGGGACTAGCGGGGGGCAATGAGCAGTTCTTC. It yields the protein CASSMGLAGGNEQFF. Using reference TRBV19 and TRBJ2-1 for the parts outside the CDR3, the full variable domain is DGGITQSPKYLFRKEGQNVTLSCEQNLNHDAMYWYRQDPGQGLRLIYYSQIVNDFQKGDIAEGYSVSREKKESFPLTVTSAQKNPTAFYLCASSMGLAGGNEQFFGPGTRLTVL.